This is a list of T cell receptor beta chains from one sample in a study of blood T cell repertoires in COVID-19. The method was immunoSEQ multiplex PCR; TCRdb's version includes in-frame clones alone and lacks a portion of them. Seen here are about 260,000 clones, 80% to 90% observed once, and the top ten hold 2.4%. The specimen sequenced was PBMCs or T cells enriched from blood (not recorded which). These TCRs come from a young woman who had recovered from COVID-19. Each CDR3 is given with its conserved first and last residue. D genes are given only for firm matches.

CDR3nt: TGTGCCAGCAGTGACTCGGCAGGGTCCCTATCTGGGGCCAACGTCCTGACTTTC
CDR3aa: CASSDSAGSLSGANVLTF
j_gene: TRBJ2-6
v_gene: TRBV6-4
d_gene: .

CDR3nt: TGTGCCAGCAGTTACTCGCAGGGGGTTATGGGAGGCTACACCTTC
CDR3aa: CASSYSQGVMGGYTF
j_gene: TRBJ1-2
v_gene: TRBV6-5
d_gene: TRBD1

CDR3nt: TGCGCCAGCAGTGGAGGGGGGGATCAGCCCCAGCATTTT
CDR3aa: CASSGGGDQPQHF
j_gene: TRBJ1-5
v_gene: TRBV10-1
d_gene: .

CDR3nt: TGTGCCAGCACTAGGAGGCTTGGGGGCGGCGGTTCACCCCTCCACTTT
CDR3aa: CASTRRLGGGGSPLHF
j_gene: TRBJ1-6
v_gene: TRBV2
d_gene: .

CDR3nt: TGTGCCAGCCAATTTGACAGGGGCGCGGTTGAAGCTTTCTTT
CDR3aa: CASQFDRGAVEAFF
j_gene: TRBJ1-1
v_gene: TRBV27
d_gene: TRBD1

CDR3nt: TGTGCCAGCAGTTACGGAGGGCTTGGAGGCTACACCTTC
CDR3aa: CASSYGGLGGYTF
j_gene: TRBJ1-2
v_gene: TRBV6-5
d_gene: .

CDR3nt: TGTGCCAGCAGCTTTGGGGGCGGCTCCTATAATTCACCCCTCCACTTT
CDR3aa: CASSFGGGSYNSPLHF
j_gene: TRBJ1-6
v_gene: TRBV7-9
d_gene: .

CDR3nt: TGTGCCAGCAGTTCCCAGCGGGGCCTGGACGGGGAGCTGTTTTTT
CDR3aa: CASSSQRGLDGELFF
j_gene: TRBJ2-2
v_gene: TRBV27
d_gene: TRBD2

CDR3nt: TGTGCCAGCCTATCCAGGACAGGGATCCATGGCTACACCTTC
CDR3aa: CASLSRTGIHGYTF
j_gene: TRBJ1-2
v_gene: TRBV28
d_gene: TRBD1

CDR3nt: TGTGCCAGCAGCTTCCGACACAATCAGCCCCAGCATTTT
CDR3aa: CASSFRHNQPQHF
j_gene: TRBJ1-5
v_gene: TRBV5-5
d_gene: .

CDR3nt: TGTGCCAGCAGCTTGCCCCCAGGGGATTGGACCTACAATGAGCAGTTCTTC
CDR3aa: CASSLPPGDWTYNEQFF
j_gene: TRBJ2-1
v_gene: TRBV5-4
d_gene: .

CDR3nt: TGTGCCAGCAGTGAGGGACAGGGGGGCCAGCCCCAGCATTTT
CDR3aa: CASSEGQGGQPQHF
j_gene: TRBJ1-5
v_gene: TRBV2
d_gene: TRBD1

CDR3nt: TGTGCCAGCAGCTTGGGGGACAGGGAGGACACTGAAGCTTTCTTT
CDR3aa: CASSLGDREDTEAFF
j_gene: TRBJ1-1
v_gene: TRBV11-1
d_gene: TRBD1

CDR3nt: TGTGCCAGCAGCTTAACAGGGGATCAGCCCCAGCATTTT
CDR3aa: CASSLTGDQPQHF
j_gene: TRBJ1-5
v_gene: TRBV7-2
d_gene: TRBD1

CDR3nt: TGTGCCAGCAGTTTACGCAGGTATAGAGAGACCCAGTACTTC
CDR3aa: CASSLRRYRETQYF
j_gene: TRBJ2-5
v_gene: TRBV27
d_gene: .

CDR3nt: TGTGCCAGCAGCTTAGCGCGGCACCTGCGGAATGGCTACACCTTC
CDR3aa: CASSLARHLRNGYTF
j_gene: TRBJ1-2
v_gene: TRBV7-2
d_gene: .

CDR3nt: TGTGCCAGCAGCGTAGTAGTAGGGGGCAACACCGGGGAGCTGTTTTTT
CDR3aa: CASSVVVGGNTGELFF
j_gene: TRBJ2-2
v_gene: TRBV9
d_gene: TRBD1

CDR3nt: TGTGCCAGCAGCTTGCAGGGAATGGACACTGAAGCTTTCTTT
CDR3aa: CASSLQGMDTEAFF
j_gene: TRBJ1-1
v_gene: TRBV5-4
d_gene: .

CDR3nt: TGTGCCACCAGCAGAGATTTTGGACAGGGTCGGTATGGCTACACCTTC
CDR3aa: CATSRDFGQGRYGYTF
j_gene: TRBJ1-2
v_gene: TRBV15
d_gene: TRBD1

CDR3nt: TGTGCCAGCAGGGACAGGGGCTTCCACCACGAGCAGTACTTC
CDR3aa: CASRDRGFHHEQYF
j_gene: TRBJ2-7
v_gene: TRBV27
d_gene: TRBD1

CDR3nt: TGCGCCAGCAGCCGAGGGACAGTATCCTCCTACGAGCAGTACTTC
CDR3aa: CASSRGTVSSYEQYF
j_gene: TRBJ2-7
v_gene: TRBV5-1
d_gene: TRBD1

CDR3nt: TGTGCCAGCAGCGGGGGGAGCGGTCTAGAGACCCAGTACTTC
CDR3aa: CASSGGSGLETQYF
j_gene: TRBJ2-5
v_gene: TRBV5-5
d_gene: .